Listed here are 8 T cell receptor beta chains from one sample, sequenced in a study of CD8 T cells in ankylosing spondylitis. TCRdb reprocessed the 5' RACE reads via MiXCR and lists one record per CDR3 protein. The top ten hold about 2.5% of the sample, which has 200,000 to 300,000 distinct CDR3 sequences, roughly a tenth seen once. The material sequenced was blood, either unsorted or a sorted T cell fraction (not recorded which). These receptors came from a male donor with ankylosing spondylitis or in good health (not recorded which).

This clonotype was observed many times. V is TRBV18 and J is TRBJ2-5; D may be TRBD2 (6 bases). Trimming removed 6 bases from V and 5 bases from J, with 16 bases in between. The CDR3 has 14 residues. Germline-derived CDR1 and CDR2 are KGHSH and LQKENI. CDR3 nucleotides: TGTGCCAGCTCCGAGGGGAGGCCGAGGGAGACCCAGTACTTC. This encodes CASSEGRPRETQYF. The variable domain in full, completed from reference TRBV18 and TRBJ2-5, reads NAGVMQNPRHLVRRRGQEARLRCSPMKGHSHVYWYRQLPEEGLKFMVYLQKENIIDESGMPKERFSAEFPKEGPSILRIQQVVRGDSAAYFCASSEGRPRETQYFGPGTRLLVL.

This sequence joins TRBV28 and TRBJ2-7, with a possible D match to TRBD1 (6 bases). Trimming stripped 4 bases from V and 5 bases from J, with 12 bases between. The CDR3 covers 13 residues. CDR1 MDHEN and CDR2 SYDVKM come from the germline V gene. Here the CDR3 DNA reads TGTGCCAGCAGTTCTAGGGGGTCCCACGAGCAGTACTTC. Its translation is CASSSRGSHEQYF. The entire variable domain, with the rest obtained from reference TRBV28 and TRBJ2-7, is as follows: DVKVTQSSRYLVKRTGEKVFLECVQDMDHENMFWYRQDPGLGLRLIYFSYDVKMKEKGDIPEGYSVSREKKERFSLILESASTNQTSMYLCASSSRGSHEQYFGPGTRLTVT.

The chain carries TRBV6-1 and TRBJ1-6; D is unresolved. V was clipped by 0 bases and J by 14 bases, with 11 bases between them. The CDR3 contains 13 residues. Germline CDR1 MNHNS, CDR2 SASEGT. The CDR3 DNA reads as TGTGCCAGCAGTGAAGCGCCGCTCTTCACCCTCCACTTT. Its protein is CASSEAPLFTLHF.

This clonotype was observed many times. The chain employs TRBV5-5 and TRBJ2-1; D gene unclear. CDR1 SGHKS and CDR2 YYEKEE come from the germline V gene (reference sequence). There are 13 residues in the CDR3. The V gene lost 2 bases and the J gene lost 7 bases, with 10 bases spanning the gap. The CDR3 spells CASSLTPENEQFF. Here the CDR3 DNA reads TGTGCCAGCAGCTTAACTCCCGAGAATGAGCAGTTCTTC.

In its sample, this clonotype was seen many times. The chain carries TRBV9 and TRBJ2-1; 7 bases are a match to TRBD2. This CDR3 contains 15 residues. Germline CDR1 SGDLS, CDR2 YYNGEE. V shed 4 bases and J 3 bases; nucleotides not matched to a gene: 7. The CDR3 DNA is TGTGCCAGCAGCCCCCCGGGGGGTCACTACAATGAGCAGTTCTTC. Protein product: CASSPPGGHYNEQFF.

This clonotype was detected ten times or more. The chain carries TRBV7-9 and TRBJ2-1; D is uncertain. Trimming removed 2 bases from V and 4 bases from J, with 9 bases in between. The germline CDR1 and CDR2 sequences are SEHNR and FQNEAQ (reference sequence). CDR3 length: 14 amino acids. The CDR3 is CASSLWGGYNEQFF. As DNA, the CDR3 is TGTGCCAGCAGCTTATGGGGTGGTTACAATGAGCAGTTCTTC.

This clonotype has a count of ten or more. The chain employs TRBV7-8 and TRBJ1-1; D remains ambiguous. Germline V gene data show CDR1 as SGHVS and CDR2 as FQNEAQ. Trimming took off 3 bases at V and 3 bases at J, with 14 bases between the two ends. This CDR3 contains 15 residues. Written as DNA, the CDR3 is TGTGCCAGCAGCTTCGCGGCAGGAGACCACACTGAAGCTTTCTTT. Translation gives CASSFAAGDHTEAFF.

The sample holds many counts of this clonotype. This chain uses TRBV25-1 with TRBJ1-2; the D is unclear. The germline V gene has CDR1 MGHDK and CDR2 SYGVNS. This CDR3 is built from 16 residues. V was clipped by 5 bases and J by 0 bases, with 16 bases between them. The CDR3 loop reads CASSSPSSGSNYGYTF. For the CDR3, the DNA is TGTGCCAGCAGTTCACCCTCTTCGGGGTCTAACTATGGCTACACCTTC.